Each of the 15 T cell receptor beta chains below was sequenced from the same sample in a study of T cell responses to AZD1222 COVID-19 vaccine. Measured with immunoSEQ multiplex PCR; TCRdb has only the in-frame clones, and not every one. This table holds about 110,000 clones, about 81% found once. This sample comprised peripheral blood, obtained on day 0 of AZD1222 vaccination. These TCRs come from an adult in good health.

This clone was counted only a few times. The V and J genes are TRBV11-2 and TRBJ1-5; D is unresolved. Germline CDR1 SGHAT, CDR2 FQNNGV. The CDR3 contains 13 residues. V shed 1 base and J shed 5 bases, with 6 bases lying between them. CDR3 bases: TGTGCCAGCAGCTTAGGGGAGGATCAGCCCCAGCATTTT. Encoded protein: CASSLGEDQPQHF.

The CDR3 reads CASSLEGQGMNTEAFF. CDR3 nucleotide sequence: TGTGCCAGCAGCTTGGAGGGACAGGGGATGAACACTGAAGCTTTCTTT. The chain carries TRBV5-4 and TRBJ1-1, with 10 bases aligning to TRBD1. Trimming took 0 bases from V and 0 from J; bases not matched to a gene: 2. Germline V gene data show CDR1 as SGHNT and CDR2 as YYREEE (reference sequence). The CDR3 totals 16 residues.

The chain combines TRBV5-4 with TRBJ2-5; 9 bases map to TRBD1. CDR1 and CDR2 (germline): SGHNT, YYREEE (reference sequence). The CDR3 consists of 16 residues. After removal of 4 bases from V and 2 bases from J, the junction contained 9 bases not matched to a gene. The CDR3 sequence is CASSKQGAWGQETQYF. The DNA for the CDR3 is TGTGCCAGCAGCAAACAGGGGGCTTGGGGTCAAGAGACCCAGTACTTC.

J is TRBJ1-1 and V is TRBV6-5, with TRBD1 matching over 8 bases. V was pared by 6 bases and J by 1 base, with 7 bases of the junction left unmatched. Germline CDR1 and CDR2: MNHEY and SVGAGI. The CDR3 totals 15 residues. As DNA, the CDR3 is TGTGCCAGCAGACCGCCGACAGGGGCGAACACTGAAGCTTTCTTT. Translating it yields CASRPPTGANTEAFF.

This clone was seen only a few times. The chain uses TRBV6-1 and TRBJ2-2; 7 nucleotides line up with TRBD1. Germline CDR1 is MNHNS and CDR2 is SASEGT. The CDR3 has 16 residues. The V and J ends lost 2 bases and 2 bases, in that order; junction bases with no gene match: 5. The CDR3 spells CASSERQGVNTGELFF. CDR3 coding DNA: TGTGCCAGCAGTGAAAGGCAGGGGGTAAACACCGGGGAGCTGTTTTTT.

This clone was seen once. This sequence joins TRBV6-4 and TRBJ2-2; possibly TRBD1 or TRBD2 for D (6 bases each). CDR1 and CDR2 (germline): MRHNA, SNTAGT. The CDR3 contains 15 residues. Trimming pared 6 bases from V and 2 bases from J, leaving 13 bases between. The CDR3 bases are TGTGCCAGCAGCCCGGACGGGGGCAACACCGGGGAGCTGTTTTTT. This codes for CASSPDGGNTGELFF.

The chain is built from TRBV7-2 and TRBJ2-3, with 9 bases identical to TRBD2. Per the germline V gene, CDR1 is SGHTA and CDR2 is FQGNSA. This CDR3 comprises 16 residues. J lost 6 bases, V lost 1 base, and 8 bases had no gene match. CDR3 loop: CASSLVALAGKDTQYF. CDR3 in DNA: TGTGCCAGCAGCTTAGTCGCCCTAGCGGGGAAGGATACGCAGTATTTT.

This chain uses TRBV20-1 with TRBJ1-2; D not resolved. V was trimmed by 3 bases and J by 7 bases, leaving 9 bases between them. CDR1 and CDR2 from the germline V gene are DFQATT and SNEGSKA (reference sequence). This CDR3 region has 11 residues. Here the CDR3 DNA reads TGCAGTGCTAGTTTGAACAGTGGCTACACCTTC. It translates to CSASLNSGYTF.

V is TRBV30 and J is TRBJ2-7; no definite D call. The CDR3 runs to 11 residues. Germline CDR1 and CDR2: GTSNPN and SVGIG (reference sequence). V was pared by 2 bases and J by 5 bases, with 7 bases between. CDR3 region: CAWSQIHEQYF. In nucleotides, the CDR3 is TGTGCCTGGAGTCAAATTCACGAGCAGTACTTC.

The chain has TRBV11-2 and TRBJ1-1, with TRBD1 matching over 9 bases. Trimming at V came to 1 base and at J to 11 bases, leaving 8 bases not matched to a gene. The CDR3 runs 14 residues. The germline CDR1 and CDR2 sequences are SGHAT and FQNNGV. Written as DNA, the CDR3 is TGTGCCAGCAGCTTAGGGACAGGGGTGGAAGAGGCTTTCTTT. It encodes CASSLGTGVEEAFF.

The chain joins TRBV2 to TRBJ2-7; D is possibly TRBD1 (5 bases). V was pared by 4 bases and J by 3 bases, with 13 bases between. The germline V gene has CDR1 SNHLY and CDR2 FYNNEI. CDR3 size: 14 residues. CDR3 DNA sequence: TGTGCCAGCAGTGGCAGGCAGGGAAACTACGAGCAGTACTTC. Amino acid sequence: CASSGRQGNYEQYF. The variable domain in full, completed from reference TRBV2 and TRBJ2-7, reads EPEVTQTPSHQVTQMGQEVILRCVPISNHLYFYWYRQILGQKVEFLVSFYNNEISEKSEIFDDQFSVERPDGSNFTLKIRSTKLEDSAMYFCASSGRQGNYEQYFGPGTRLTVT.

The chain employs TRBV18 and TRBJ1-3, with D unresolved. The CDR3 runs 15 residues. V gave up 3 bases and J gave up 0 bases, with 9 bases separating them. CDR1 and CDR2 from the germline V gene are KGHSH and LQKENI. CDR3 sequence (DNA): TGTGCCAGCTCACCGGCCATGGGCTCTGGAAACACCATATATTTT. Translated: CASSPAMGSGNTIYF.

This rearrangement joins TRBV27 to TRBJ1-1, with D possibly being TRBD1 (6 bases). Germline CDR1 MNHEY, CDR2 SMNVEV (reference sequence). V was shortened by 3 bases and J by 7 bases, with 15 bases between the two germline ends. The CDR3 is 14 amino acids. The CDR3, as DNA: TGTGCCAGCAGTTTGTACAGGGCGGGCGATGAAGCTTTCTTT. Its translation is CASSLYRAGDEAFF.

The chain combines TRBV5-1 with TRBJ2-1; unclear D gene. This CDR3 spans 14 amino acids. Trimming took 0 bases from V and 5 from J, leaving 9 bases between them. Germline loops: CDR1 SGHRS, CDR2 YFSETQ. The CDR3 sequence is CASSLGSENNEQFF. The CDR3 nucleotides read TGCGCCAGCAGCTTGGGGTCTGAAAACAATGAGCAGTTCTTC.

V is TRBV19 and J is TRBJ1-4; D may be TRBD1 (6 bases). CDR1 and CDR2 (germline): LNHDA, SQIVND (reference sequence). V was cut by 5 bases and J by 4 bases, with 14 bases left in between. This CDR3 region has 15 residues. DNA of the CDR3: TGTGCCAGTAGTGGGGCAGGGGCTGGTAATGAAAAACTGTTTTTT. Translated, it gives CASSGAGAGNEKLFF.